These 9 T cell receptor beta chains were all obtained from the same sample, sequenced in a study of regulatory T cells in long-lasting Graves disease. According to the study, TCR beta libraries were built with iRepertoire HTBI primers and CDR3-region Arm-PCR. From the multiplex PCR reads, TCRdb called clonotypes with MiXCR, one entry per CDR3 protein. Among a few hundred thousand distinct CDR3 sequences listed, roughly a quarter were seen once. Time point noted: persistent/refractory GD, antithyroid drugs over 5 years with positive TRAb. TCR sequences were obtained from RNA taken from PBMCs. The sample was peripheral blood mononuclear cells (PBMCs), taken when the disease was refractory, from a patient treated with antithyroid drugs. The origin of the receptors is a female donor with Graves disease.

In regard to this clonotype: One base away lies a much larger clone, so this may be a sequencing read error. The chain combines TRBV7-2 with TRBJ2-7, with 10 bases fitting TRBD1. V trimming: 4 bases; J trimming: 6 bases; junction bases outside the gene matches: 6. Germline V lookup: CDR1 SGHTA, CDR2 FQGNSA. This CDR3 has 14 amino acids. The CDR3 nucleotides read TGTGCCAGCAGCTGGGCCGGGACAGGGGTCGAGCAGTACTTC. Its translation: CASSWAGTGVEQYF.

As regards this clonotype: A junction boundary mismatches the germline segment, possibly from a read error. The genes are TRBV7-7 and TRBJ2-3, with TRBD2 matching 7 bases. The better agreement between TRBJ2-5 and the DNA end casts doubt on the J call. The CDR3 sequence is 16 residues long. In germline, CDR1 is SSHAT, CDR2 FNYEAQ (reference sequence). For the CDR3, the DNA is TGTGCTAGCAGCTCCCTCGCGGGAGAGATCTTGGAGACCCAGTACTTC. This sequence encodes CASSSLAGEILETQYF.

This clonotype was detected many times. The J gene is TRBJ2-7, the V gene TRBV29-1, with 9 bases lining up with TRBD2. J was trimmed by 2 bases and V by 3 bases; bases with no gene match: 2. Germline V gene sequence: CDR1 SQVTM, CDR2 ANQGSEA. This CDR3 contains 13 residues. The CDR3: CSVEAGGTYEQYF. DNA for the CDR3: TGCAGCGTTGAGGCGGGAGGGACCTACGAGCAGTACTTC.

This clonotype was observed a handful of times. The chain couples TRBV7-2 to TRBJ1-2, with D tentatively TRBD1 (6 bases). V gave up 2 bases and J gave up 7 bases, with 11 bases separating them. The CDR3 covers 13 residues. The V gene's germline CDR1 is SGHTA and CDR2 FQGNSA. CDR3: CASSLRGGSGYTF. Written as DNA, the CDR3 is TGTGCCAGCAGCTTAAGAGGGGGGAGTGGCTACACCTTC.

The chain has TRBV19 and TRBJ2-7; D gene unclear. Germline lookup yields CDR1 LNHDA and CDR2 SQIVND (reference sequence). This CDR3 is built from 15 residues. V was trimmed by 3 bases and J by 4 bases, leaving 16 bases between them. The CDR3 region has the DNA TGTGCCAGTAGTATTACGCTCTTCCTAGGGTACGAGCAGTACTTC. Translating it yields CASSITLFLGYEQYF. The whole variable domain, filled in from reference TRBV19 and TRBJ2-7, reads DGGITQSPKYLFRKEGQNVTLSCEQNLNHDAMYWYRQDPGQGLRLIYYSQIVNDFQKGDIAEGYSVSREKKESFPLTVTSAQKNPTAFYLCASSITLFLGYEQYFGPGTRLTVT.

DNA of the CDR3: TGTGCCAGCAGTCCGGACGCCGGGCGAGGGTACGAGCAGTACTTC. The encoded protein is CASSPDAGRGYEQYF. This sequence joins TRBV5-5 and TRBJ2-7, with D possibly matching TRBD2 (5 bases). The germline CDR1 and CDR2 sequences are SGHKS and YYEKEE (reference sequence). Between the trimmed V and J ends, which lost 5 bases and 4 bases, there was a span of 19 bases. There are 15 residues in the CDR3.

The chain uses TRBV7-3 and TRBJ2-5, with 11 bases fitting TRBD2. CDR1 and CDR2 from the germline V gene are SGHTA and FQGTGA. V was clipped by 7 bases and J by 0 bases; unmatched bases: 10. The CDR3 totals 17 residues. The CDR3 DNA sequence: TGTGCCAGCACCATTCCCCTAGCGGGAGGTAACCAAGAGACCCAGTACTTC. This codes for CASTIPLAGGNQETQYF.

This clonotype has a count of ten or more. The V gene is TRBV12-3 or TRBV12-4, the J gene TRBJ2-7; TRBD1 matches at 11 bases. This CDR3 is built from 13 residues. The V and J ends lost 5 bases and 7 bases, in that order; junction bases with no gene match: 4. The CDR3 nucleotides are TGTGCCAGCAGTACCGGGACAGGGGGAGAGCAGTACTTC. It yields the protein CASSTGTGGEQYF.

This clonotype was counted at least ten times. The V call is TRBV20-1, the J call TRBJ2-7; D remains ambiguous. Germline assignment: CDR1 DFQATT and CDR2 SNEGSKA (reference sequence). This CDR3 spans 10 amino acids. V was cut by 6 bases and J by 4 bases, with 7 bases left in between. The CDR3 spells CSALGYEQYF. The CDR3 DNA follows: TGCAGTGCGCTTGGTTACGAGCAGTACTTC.